The rows below give T cell receptor beta chains drawn from one sample of a study of cytomegalovirus exposure and HLA in healthy donors. Repertoires were generated with immunoSEQ multiplex PCR, while TCRdb's copy carries only in-frame clones and drops some. The sample lists about 140,000 clones, roughly 80% occurring once. Sequenced sample: PBMCs. The receptor set was obtained from a man aged 18 to 29 in good health and CMV-seronegative. The CDR3 runs from the conserved cysteine through the conserved F or W. D genes are given only for firm matches.

d_call | v_call | cdr3_aa
TRBD1 | TRBV25-1 | CASSKSGTAYTDTQYF
TRBD2 | TRBV6-5 | CASSTTGGGHNEQFF
TRBD1 | TRBV4-3 | CASSQSLDRAVGYTF
NA | TRBV19 | CASRPGGPAEPQHF
TRBD1 | TRBV7-2 | CASSLAPGQGLEQYF
NA | TRBV4-2 | CASSPLVAEQETQYF
TRBD1 | TRBV6-5 | CASMTGRYNEQFF
TRBD1 | TRBV6-1 | CASAGQVNQPQHF
TRBD1 | TRBV10-3 | CAISESTGTETQYF
NA | TRBV25-1 | CASTPSGELAKNIQYF
NA | TRBV27 | CASSFHGQTYEQYF